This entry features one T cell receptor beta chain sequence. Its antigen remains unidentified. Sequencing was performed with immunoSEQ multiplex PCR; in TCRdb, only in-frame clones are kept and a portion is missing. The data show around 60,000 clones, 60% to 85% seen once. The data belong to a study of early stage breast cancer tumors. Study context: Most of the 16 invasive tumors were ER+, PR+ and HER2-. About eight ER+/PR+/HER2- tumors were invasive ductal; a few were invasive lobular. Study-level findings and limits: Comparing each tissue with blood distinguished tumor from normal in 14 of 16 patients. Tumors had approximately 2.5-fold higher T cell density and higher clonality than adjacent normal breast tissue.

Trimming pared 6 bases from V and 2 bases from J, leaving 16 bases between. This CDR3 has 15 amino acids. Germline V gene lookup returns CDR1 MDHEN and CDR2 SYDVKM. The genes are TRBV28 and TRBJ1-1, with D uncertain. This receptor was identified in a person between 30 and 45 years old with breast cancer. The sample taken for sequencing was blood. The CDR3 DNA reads TGTGCCAGCAGGGGGTTGGCCCTGACAAACACTGAAGCTTTCTTT. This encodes CASRGLALTNTEAFF.